These 23 T cell receptor beta chains share one sample of origin, sequenced in a study of cytomegalovirus exposure and HLA in healthy donors. The PCR used 60 Vbeta and 13 Jbeta primers. Generated by immunoSEQ multiplex PCR, the TCRdb table keeps only in-frame clones and is missing some. The repertoire holds 150,000 to 200,000 clones, 72% seen once, with 2% to 2.5% in the top ten. The source material was PBMCs. The source is a human donor in good health.

The J gene is TRBJ2-7, the V gene TRBV10-2; D perhaps matches TRBD2 (5 bases). CDR1 is WSHSY and CDR2 is SAAADI in the germline V gene. With 6 bases removed from V and 3 bases from J, the gap between germline ends came to 12 bases. This CDR3 is 13 amino acids long. The CDR3 region is CASRGTRDYEQYF. CDR3 bases: TGCGCCAGCAGGGGAACGAGGGACTACGAGCAGTACTTC.

The chain carries TRBV5-1 and TRBJ2-3; 9 nucleotides align to TRBD2. The CDR3 contains 15 residues. Germline CDR1 reads SGHRS; CDR2 reads YFSETQ. Unmatched junction bases numbered 9, after V lost 4 bases and J lost 6 bases. The CDR3, as DNA: TGCGCCAGCAGCCCGCGGGGGGGATCCATGGATACGCAGTATTTT. It translates to CASSPRGGSMDTQYF.

This sequence joins TRBV9 and TRBJ1-1; D is unclear. The V end was cut by 1 base, the J end by 0 bases, with 4 bases between. The CDR3 runs 13 residues. CDR1 SGDLS and CDR2 YYNGEE come from the germline V gene. The CDR3 spells CASSVQLNTEAFF. The DNA of the CDR3 is TGTGCCAGCAGCGTACAATTGAACACTGAAGCTTTCTTT. The whole variable domain, filled in from reference TRBV9 and TRBJ1-1, reads DSGVTQTPKHLITATGQRVTLRCSPRSGDLSVYWYQQSLDQGLQFLIQYYNGEERAKGNILERFSAQQFPDLHSELNLSSLELGDSALYFCASSVQLNTEAFFGQGTRLTVV.

This chain connects TRBV7-3 to TRBJ1-2; TRBD1 matches 9 bases. The germline gives CDR1 SGHTA, CDR2 FQGTGA. The junction had 2 bases not matched to a gene; V was cut back by 5 bases and J by 4 bases. The CDR3 runs 13 residues. The CDR3, as DNA: TGTGCCAGCAGCATGGACAGGGGCTATGGCTACACCTTC. Translating it yields CASSMDRGYGYTF.

This clone was detected a few times. The rearrangement joins TRBV9 to TRBJ1-1; D gene ambiguous. The ends were cut back, 4 bases at V and 0 bases at J, with 4 bases in the middle. The germline CDR1 and CDR2 sequences are SGDLS and YYNGEE. The CDR3 runs 12 residues. In DNA, the CDR3 is TGTGCCAGCAGCCTTATGAACACTGAAGCTTTCTTT. It codes for CASSLMNTEAFF.

The gene calls are TRBV5-4 and TRBJ2-5, with 9 positions matching TRBD2. The V segment lost 0 bases and the J segment 4 bases; nucleotides outside the gene matches: 1. The germline V gene has CDR1 SGHNT and CDR2 YYREEE (reference sequence). The CDR3 is made up of 14 amino acids. The CDR3 region has the DNA TGTGCCAGCAGCTTGGTTAGCGGGGGAGAGACCCAGTACTTC. Translation gives CASSLVSGGETQYF.

The V and J genes are TRBV10-3 and TRBJ1-2, with 9 positions matching TRBD1. V lost 3 bases to trimming and J lost 6 bases; unmatched junction nucleotides: 8. Looked up from germline, CDR1 is ENHRY and CDR2 is SYGVKD. CDR3 length: 15 residues. In nucleotides, the CDR3 is TGTGCCATCAGTGACCCGGGACAGGGCGGCGATGGCTACACCTTC. It yields the protein CAISDPGQGGDGYTF.

The chain is built from TRBV6-1 and TRBJ2-7; the D gene is possibly TRBD2 (5 bases). Germline lookup yields CDR1 MNHNS and CDR2 SASEGT. The CDR3 runs to 14 residues. The V end lost 4 bases, the J end lost 9 bases, and 19 bases lay between the germline ends. The CDR3 is CASSVRGSGRVQYF. Here the CDR3 DNA reads TGTGCCAGCAGTGTCCGGGGATCTGGCCGAGTGCAGTACTTC.

This clone has only a few counts. J is TRBJ1-5 and V is TRBV19; a weak D match, TRBD1 (6 bases). CDR1 and CDR2 (germline): LNHDA, SQIVND (reference sequence). CDR3 size: 14 residues. V was cut by 7 bases and J by 3 bases, with 13 bases left in between. The CDR3: CASNRGADNQPQHF. The CDR3 DNA follows: TGTGCCAGTAACCGGGGGGCAGACAATCAGCCCCAGCATTTT.

J is TRBJ2-1 and V is TRBV11-3; TRBD2 matches 10 bases. Germline CDR1 SGHNT, CDR2 YENEEA. The CDR3 sequence is 17 residues long. The V segment lost 1 base and the J segment 4 bases; nucleotides outside the gene matches: 7. The CDR3 nucleotides read TGTGCCAGCAGCTTAGGGAGCGGGGGGGCCCATTACAATGAGCAGTTCTTC. Residues: CASSLGSGGAHYNEQFF.

This chain connects TRBV5-8 to TRBJ2-7; 8 bases are shared with TRBD1. Unmatched junction bases numbered 10, after V lost 0 bases and J lost 5 bases. The CDR3 is 16 residues long. From germline, CDR1 is SGHTS and CDR2 YDEGEE. The CDR3 sequence is CASSLERGQGVNEQYF. The DNA of the CDR3 is TGTGCCAGCAGCTTGGAGCGAGGACAGGGAGTAAACGAGCAGTACTTC.

This clone was seen a single time. The chain uses TRBV18 and TRBJ2-7; possibly TRBD1 for D (5 bases). CDR1 and CDR2 (germline): KGHSH, LQKENI. Trimming shortened V by 3 bases and J by 3 bases, and 12 bases separated the two germline ends. The CDR3 is 14 residues long. CDR3 sequence: CASSPAGHSYEQYF. CDR3 nucleotide sequence: TGTGCCAGCTCACCGGCTGGACACAGCTACGAGCAGTACTTC. Filled out from reference TRBV18 and TRBJ2-7, the complete variable domain reads NAGVMQNPRHLVRRRGQEARLRCSPMKGHSHVYWYRQLPEEGLKFMVYLQKENIIDESGMPKERFSAEFPKEGPSILRIQQVVRGDSAAYFCASSPAGHSYEQYFGPGTRLTVT.

The rearrangement links TRBV30 to TRBJ1-6, with a weak D call TRBD1 (6 bases). The V gene's germline CDR1 is GTSNPN and CDR2 SVGIG (reference sequence). The CDR3 runs 15 residues. Deletions cut 2 bases from V and 8 bases from J, with 16 bases between. The CDR3 is CAWSPRRQADSPLHF. CDR3 bases: TGTGCCTGGAGTCCACGGCGACAGGCGGATTCACCCCTCCACTTT.

CDR3 nucleotide sequence: TGCGCCAGCAGCCCTACGGGGGTGCCTAATGAAAAACTGTTTTTT. Encoded protein: CASSPTGVPNEKLFF. This sequence joins TRBV5-1 and TRBJ1-4, with D possibly being TRBD1 (5 bases). CDR1 is SGHRS, CDR2 YFSETQ, per germline. V gave up 4 bases and J gave up 3 bases, with 13 bases separating them. CDR3 size: 15 residues.

The V gene is TRBV4-3, the J gene TRBJ1-6, with TRBD1 as a possible D gene (5 bases). The CDR3 is made up of 18 amino acids. The germline CDR1 and CDR2 sequences are LGHNA and YSLEER. Trimming pared 0 bases from V and 0 bases from J, leaving 12 bases between. The CDR3 DNA reads TGCGCCAGCAGCCAAGAGAGGCAGGGTTTCTCCTATAATTCACCCCTCCACTTT. Translating it yields CASSQERQGFSYNSPLHF.

In DNA, the CDR3 is TGTGCCAGCAGCTTAGAGGGCGGGGGGGCCAGATATACGCAGTATTTT. Translated, it gives CASSLEGGGARYTQYF. The V gene is TRBV7-3, the J gene TRBJ2-3; 9 bases align to TRBD2. J lost 7 bases, V lost 2 bases, and 10 bases had no gene match. CDR1 is SGHTA, CDR2 FQGTGA, per germline. The CDR3 spans 16 residues.

The chain couples TRBV6-6 to TRBJ1-3; no definite D call. V lost 0 bases and J lost 0, with 3 bases in between. CDR1 MNHNY and CDR2 SVGAGI come from the germline V gene (reference sequence). This CDR3 spans 14 amino acids. Written as DNA, the CDR3 is TGTGCCAGCAGTTACTCTCACTCTGGAAACACCATATATTTT. Its translation: CASSYSHSGNTIYF.

The genes are TRBV7-2 and TRBJ2-7, with 8 positions matching TRBD2. Germline assignment: CDR1 SGHTA and CDR2 FQGNSA. Trimming removed 7 bases from V and 4 bases from J; junction bases left unmatched: 12. There are 15 residues in the CDR3. The CDR3 sequence is CASTREGGPRYEQYF. For the CDR3, the DNA is TGTGCCAGCACCCGGGAGGGGGGTCCTCGGTACGAGCAGTACTTC.

The genes are TRBV4-1 and TRBJ2-3; D might be TRBD2 (6 bases). The V end was cut by 0 bases, the J end by 1 base, with 8 bases between. The CDR3 is made up of 15 amino acids. Germline V lookup: CDR1 MGHRA, CDR2 YSYEKL. In DNA, the CDR3 is TGCGCCAGCAGCCAAGATGGCGGGGGCACAGATACGCAGTATTTT. It is translated as CASSQDGGGTDTQYF.

The rearrangement uses TRBV5-1 and TRBJ1-2, with D possibly being TRBD1 (6 bases). V was cut by 3 bases and J by 8 bases, with 11 bases left in between. From germline, CDR1 is SGHRS and CDR2 YFSETQ. CDR3 length: 12 amino acids. CDR3 amino acids: CASSSQGRGYTF. DNA for the CDR3: TGCGCCAGCAGCTCCCAGGGGAGAGGCTACACCTTC. Variable domain in full (rest from reference TRBV5-1 and TRBJ1-2): KAGVTQTPRYLIKTRGQQVTLSCSPISGHRSVSWYQQTPGQGLQFLFEYFSETQRNKGNFPGRFSGRQFSNSRSEMNVSTLELGDSALYLCASSSQGRGYTFGSGTRLTVV.

This sequence joins TRBV7-2 and TRBJ1-5; 7 bases align to TRBD1. V was pared by 5 bases and J by 1 base, with 8 bases of the junction left unmatched. The CDR3 length is 16 residues. Germline V gene data show CDR1 as SGHTA and CDR2 as FQGNSA. CDR3 bases: TGTGCCAGCAGCGCCTGGGACAGTAGAAGCAATCAGCCCCAGCATTTT. As protein: CASSAWDSRSNQPQHF.

In its sample, this clone was seen a few times. The J gene is TRBJ2-3, the V gene TRBV5-4; 8 nucleotides match TRBD2. Germline V gives CDR1 SGHNT, CDR2 YYREEE (reference sequence). J lost 3 bases, V lost 4 bases, and 7 bases had no gene match. The CDR3 length is 15 residues. The CDR3 bases are TGTGCCAGCAGCCGCTGGGGCGGGGGGACAGATACGCAGTATTTT. Its protein is CASSRWGGGTDTQYF.

CDR3 nucleotides: TGTGCCAGCACGCACTGGGACGGGAGGCCCTACGAGCAGTACTTC. Translation gives CASTHWDGRPYEQYF. This chain uses TRBV5-4 with TRBJ2-7; 7 bases are shared with TRBD2. The ends lost 6 bases at V and 2 bases at J; junction bases unmatched: 11. This CDR3 has 15 residues. Germline values: CDR1 SGHNT, CDR2 YYREEE (reference sequence).